This TCR beta chain was captured in a study of blood T cell repertoires in COVID-19. Profiled with immunoSEQ multiplex PCR; TCRdb holds only in-frame clones, not every one. The table includes more than 95,000 clones, roughly 90% detected once. The CDR3 is 16 residues long. Trimming cost V 4 bases and J 4 bases, with 19 bases left between them. The germline V gene encodes CDR1 LNHDA and CDR2 SQIVND (reference sequence). The source of this sequence is an older woman with acute or convalescent COVID-19. The chain is built from TRBV19 and TRBJ1-2; D might be TRBD1 (6 bases). Sequenced input: peripheral blood. The CDR3 sequence: CASSTQRTASAYGYTF. The CDR3 bases are TGTGCCAGTAGTACTCAAAGGACAGCTTCGGCCTATGGCTACACCTTC.